These 29 T cell receptor beta chains were all obtained from the same sample, sequenced in a study of T cells after posttransplantation cyclophosphamide. This table comes from immunoSEQ multiplex PCR, and its TCRdb copy is limited to in-frame clones, with some not included. In the table there are tens of thousands of clones, around 84% of which are singletons. The sequenced sample consisted of PBMCs. The receptors originated from a man aged 25 to 40 with a blood cancer, CMV-positive, and with a related stem cell donor.

The chain employs TRBV30 and TRBJ2-7; D is unclear. The V gene's germline CDR1 is GTSNPN and CDR2 SVGIG (reference sequence). This CDR3 region has 16 residues. The V end was cut by 0 bases, the J end by 3 bases, with 18 bases between. This chain's CDR3 is CAWSVSPIRFHYEQYF. CDR3 DNA sequence: TGTGCCTGGAGTGTATCCCCCATTCGGTTCCACTACGAGCAGTACTTC.

CDR3 in amino acids: CASSLSWRDPNEQYF. The CDR3 DNA reads as TGTGCCAGCAGTTTATCTTGGCGGGACCCGAACGAGCAGTACTTC. The chain has TRBV27 and TRBJ2-7, with D perhaps matching TRBD2 (6 bases). Per germline, CDR1 MNHEY and CDR2 SMNVEV (reference sequence). This CDR3 is 15 amino acids long. The germline V and J ends were trimmed by 0 bases and 5 bases, with 14 bases remaining between them.

V gene TRBV29-1 combines with J gene TRBJ1-2; 7 bases are a match to TRBD1. From germline, CDR1 is SQVTM and CDR2 ANQGSEA. The CDR3 covers 13 residues. V was clipped by 6 bases and J by 2 bases; unmatched bases: 6. CDR3 in amino acids: CSVPGQTNYGYTF. CDR3 nucleotide sequence: TGCAGCGTACCGGGACAGACAAACTATGGCTACACCTTC.

This clone was recorded only once. This chain connects TRBV9 to TRBJ2-1, with 7 bases matching TRBD1. Germline lookup yields CDR1 SGDLS and CDR2 YYNGEE. The CDR3 runs to 17 residues. V trimming: 0 bases; J trimming: 2 bases; junction bases outside the gene matches: 8. The CDR3 region has the DNA TGTGCCAGCAGCGTAGAGAGAACAGGGGTTACCTACAATGAGCAGTTCTTC. As protein: CASSVERTGVTYNEQFF. Combining the CDR3 with reference TRBV9 and TRBJ2-1 gives the whole variable domain DSGVTQTPKHLITATGQRVTLRCSPRSGDLSVYWYQQSLDQGLQFLIQYYNGEERAKGNILERFSAQQFPDLHSELNLSSLELGDSALYFCASSVERTGVTYNEQFFGPGTRLTVL.

The rearrangement links TRBV27 to TRBJ2-7; D is unclear. V was shortened by 5 bases and J by 2 bases, with 10 bases between the two germline ends. The CDR3 spans 13 residues. CDR1 is MNHEY and CDR2 is SMNVEV in the germline V gene (reference sequence). The chain's CDR3 is CASSPTIPYEQYF. The DNA of the CDR3 is TGTGCCAGCAGTCCTACTATCCCCTACGAGCAGTACTTC.

The rearrangement joins TRBV11-2 to TRBJ2-1, with D maybe TRBD1 (6 bases). This CDR3 has 15 amino acids. Trimming left V 0 bases short and J 2 bases short, with 8 bases between. Per the germline V gene, CDR1 is SGHAT and CDR2 is FQNNGV. The CDR3 DNA sequence: TGTGCCAGCAGCTTAGAGTACAGGGCCTACAATGAGCAGTTCTTC. Translation: CASSLEYRAYNEQFF.

V usage is TRBV19 and J usage is TRBJ2-3; 10 bases fit TRBD2. In germline, CDR1 is LNHDA, CDR2 SQIVND (reference sequence). Trimming at V came to 4 bases and at J to 3 bases, leaving 7 bases not matched to a gene. The length of the CDR3 is 16 residues. The CDR3: CASSTPLAGSTDTQYF. CDR3 DNA: TGTGCCAGTAGTACCCCACTAGCGGGGTCGACAGATACGCAGTATTTT.

The V and J genes are TRBV7-8 and TRBJ2-7, with 7 nucleotides matching TRBD1. From germline, CDR1 is SGHVS and CDR2 FQNEAQ. The CDR3 is 17 amino acids. The V gene end was trimmed by 7 bases and the J gene end by 6 bases; junction bases not matched to a gene: 21. CDR3 protein: CASTARQTGPATGEQYF. CDR3 sequence (DNA): TGTGCCAGCACCGCCCGACAGACAGGGCCTGCAACGGGCGAGCAGTACTTC.

The chain has TRBV7-9 and TRBJ1-4; D may be TRBD1 (6 bases). Germline loops: CDR1 SEHNR, CDR2 FQNEAQ (reference sequence). The CDR3 totals 14 residues. Trimming cost V 5 bases and J 10 bases, with 17 bases left between them. In DNA, the CDR3 is TGTGCCAGCAGCCCACCCGGGACATTTGGAAAACTGTTTTTT. Translated, it gives CASSPPGTFGKLFF.

The J gene is TRBJ2-1, the V gene TRBV6-1; a weak D match, TRBD1 (6 bases). CDR1 is MNHNS, CDR2 SASEGT, per germline. The CDR3 is made up of 15 amino acids. Trimming took off 4 bases at V and 5 bases at J, with 15 bases between the two ends. CDR3 in DNA: TGTGCCAGCAGTGTAACAGGGTTAGGAAACAATGAGCAGTTCTTC. Amino acid sequence: CASSVTGLGNNEQFF.

The chain recombines TRBV6-4 with TRBJ2-2, with a weak D call TRBD2 (6 bases). The CDR3 contains 16 residues. Germline V gene lookup returns CDR1 MRHNA and CDR2 SNTAGT. V lost 3 bases and J 4 bases, leaving 15 bases between the germline ends. The DNA for the CDR3 is TGTGCCAGCAGTGAAGCGGTAGCGGAGGTCACCGGGGAGCTGTTTTTT. It codes for CASSEAVAEVTGELFF.

As concerns this clone: A read error may account for a junction end that differs from germline. The chain recombines TRBV19 with TRBJ2-3; D is unresolved. The CDR3 sequence is 11 residues long. CDR1 is LNHDA, CDR2 SQIVND, per germline (reference sequence). The CDR3 nucleotides are TGTACCAGTAGTATTGAGGATACGCAGTATTTT. Its translation: CTSSIEDTQYF.

The CDR3 DNA reads as TGTGCCAGTAGGAAGGGACAGGGACAAGAGACCCAGTACTTC. Translation gives CASRKGQGQETQYF. The chain uses TRBV19 and TRBJ2-5; 9 nucleotides agree with TRBD1. This CDR3 region has 14 residues. Unmatched junction bases numbered 4, after V lost 6 bases and J lost 2 bases. Germline V gene sequence: CDR1 LNHDA, CDR2 SQIVND (reference sequence).

V and J are TRBV30 and TRBJ1-5; 9 nucleotides line up with TRBD1. The J segment lost 1 base and the V segment lost 2 bases, leaving 6 bases of the junction unmatched. This CDR3 has 16 amino acids. Germline V gives CDR1 GTSNPN, CDR2 SVGIG (reference sequence). CDR3 amino acids: CAWSLRTGDSNQPQHF. The CDR3 coding sequence is TGTGCCTGGAGTCTAAGGACAGGGGACAGCAATCAGCCCCAGCATTTT.

Here the CDR3 reads CAGDRGRDGYTF. The CDR3 DNA sequence: TGTGCCGGAGACAGGGGGCGAGATGGCTACACCTTC. The chain links TRBV30 to TRBJ1-2; 10 positions agree with TRBD1. CDR3 length: 12 amino acids. Per the germline V gene, CDR1 is GTSNPN and CDR2 is SVGIG (reference sequence). The V gene end was trimmed by 8 bases and the J gene end by 6 bases; junction bases not matched to a gene: 6.

V is TRBV18 and J is TRBJ2-7; TRBD1 aligns across 10 bases. Germline V gives CDR1 KGHSH, CDR2 LQKENI. The CDR3 covers 15 residues. Trimming removed 4 bases from V and 4 bases from J; junction bases left unmatched: 7. This chain's CDR3 is CASSLTTGGAYEQYF. CDR3 DNA: TGTGCCAGCTCACTCACGACAGGGGGCGCTTACGAGCAGTACTTC. The full variable domain, completed using reference TRBV18 and TRBJ2-7, is NAGVMQNPRHLVRRRGQEARLRCSPMKGHSHVYWYRQLPEEGLKFMVYLQKENIIDESGMPKERFSAEFPKEGPSILRIQQVVRGDSAAYFCASSLTTGGAYEQYFGPGTRLTVT.

In regard to this clone: One junction end does not reproduce the germline sequence, and a read error may be involved. The chain joins TRBV7-6 to TRBJ2-2, with D maybe TRBD2 (6 bases). The CDR3 spans 14 residues. Germline CDR1 and CDR2: SGHVS and FNYEAQ. Here the CDR3 reads CASSFSFGPGGLFF. CDR3 coding DNA: TGTGCCAGCAGCTTTAGTTTTGGTCCCGGGGGGCTGTTTTTT.

This clone is a singleton in its sample. The chain carries TRBV4-1 and TRBJ1-1, with TRBD1 matching over 8 bases. The length of the CDR3 is 17 residues. The trim removed 3 bases at V and 2 bases at J, leaving 11 bases unmatched. The germline CDR1 and CDR2 sequences are MGHRA and YSYEKL. CDR3 nucleotide sequence: TGCGCCAGCAGCCATATCGGGTGGGACAGGAAAAACACTGAAGCTTTCTTT. It encodes CASSHIGWDRKNTEAFF.

This chain joins TRBV6-5 and TRBJ1-1; D is ambiguous. This CDR3 is built from 13 residues. Trimming removed 7 bases from V and 2 bases from J, with 11 bases in between. The germline V gene encodes CDR1 MNHEY and CDR2 SVGAGI. CDR3 nucleotide sequence: TGTGCCAGCACCCGACACCTTAACACTGAAGCTTTCTTT. It codes for CASTRHLNTEAFF.

The chain employs TRBV14 and TRBJ1-4, with D unclear. Trimming pared 0 bases from V and 3 bases from J, leaving 14 bases between. The length of the CDR3 is 17 residues. The germline CDR1 and CDR2 sequences are SGHDN and FVKESK. The CDR3 nucleotides read TGTGCCAGCAGCCAAGATCTCCAGGACTTCGCTAATGAAAAACTGTTTTTT. It codes for CASSQDLQDFANEKLFF.

The chain joins TRBV10-3 to TRBJ2-7; 9 nucleotides agree with TRBD2. The junction had 7 bases not matched to a gene; V was cut back by 3 bases and J by 4 bases. Germline V lookup: CDR1 ENHRY, CDR2 SYGVKD. The CDR3 is 15 residues long. The CDR3 loop is CAISEAREGPYEQYF. The DNA of the CDR3 is TGTGCCATCAGTGAAGCGCGGGAGGGTCCGTACGAGCAGTACTTC.

The gene calls are TRBV7-2 and TRBJ2-7, with D perhaps matching TRBD2 (6 bases). The V end lost 1 base, the J end lost 0 bases, and 10 bases lay between the germline ends. Germline CDR1 and CDR2: SGHTA and FQGNSA. The CDR3 loop spans 15 amino acids. The CDR3: CASSLVGGSSYEQYF. The CDR3 DNA sequence: TGTGCCAGCAGCTTAGTCGGAGGGTCCTCCTACGAGCAGTACTTC.

The CDR3 DNA follows: TGTGCCAGCAGTGAAAGGTCCGGAGGGTCCTACGAGCAGTACTTC. Translated: CASSERSGGSYEQYF. The chain carries TRBV6-1 and TRBJ2-7; TRBD2 is a possible D gene (6 bases). The ends were cut back, 2 bases at V and 1 base at J, with 12 bases in the middle. The CDR3 loop spans 15 amino acids. Germline values: CDR1 MNHNS, CDR2 SASEGT.

V and J are TRBV27 and TRBJ1-4, with D unresolved. The germline V gene has CDR1 MNHEY and CDR2 SMNVEV (reference sequence). V gave up 0 bases and J gave up 0 bases, with 5 bases separating them. The CDR3 consists of 15 residues. CDR3 DNA sequence: TGTGCCAGCAGTTTATCGAGCACAACTAATGAAAAACTGTTTTTT. Encoded protein: CASSLSSTTNEKLFF.

The chain is built from TRBV7-9 and TRBJ1-4; perhaps TRBD1 as D (5 bases). This CDR3 has 16 residues. Germline CDR1 SEHNR, CDR2 FQNEAQ (reference sequence). V lost 6 bases and J lost 6, with 20 bases in between. This chain's CDR3 is CASSRGTLELHEKLFF. CDR3 DNA sequence: TGTGCCAGCAGTCGAGGGACTCTCGAACTCCATGAAAAACTGTTTTTT.

This clone has a single count. The chain is built from TRBV18 and TRBJ1-4, with 7 bases aligning to TRBD1. CDR3 size: 15 residues. Germline assignment: CDR1 KGHSH and CDR2 LQKENI. J was trimmed by 6 bases and V by 4 bases; bases with no gene match: 8. This CDR3 reads CASSLYRGVDEKLFF. The CDR3 DNA follows: TGTGCCAGCTCACTATACAGGGGAGTCGATGAAAAACTGTTTTTT.

The rearrangement uses TRBV9 and TRBJ1-1, with 8 bases aligning to TRBD1. CDR3 length equals 14 residues. V lost 4 bases, J lost 6 bases, and 8 bases stayed unmatched. Germline CDR1 reads SGDLS; CDR2 reads YYNGEE. The CDR3: CASSTDRGQAEAFF. CDR3 sequence (DNA): TGTGCCAGCAGCACCGACAGGGGTCAGGCTGAAGCTTTCTTT. Based on the CDR3 plus reference TRBV9 and TRBJ1-1, the full variable domain is DSGVTQTPKHLITATGQRVTLRCSPRSGDLSVYWYQQSLDQGLQFLIQYYNGEERAKGNILERFSAQQFPDLHSELNLSSLELGDSALYFCASSTDRGQAEAFFGQGTRLTVV.

J is TRBJ2-1 and V is TRBV11-3; D possibly corresponds to TRBD1 (5 bases). This CDR3 spans 16 amino acids. Trimming shortened V by 5 bases and J by 7 bases, and 21 bases separated the two germline ends. Germline CDR1 SGHNT, CDR2 YENEEA. The CDR3 sequence: CASSPSHETASNEQFF. The CDR3 bases are TGTGCCAGCAGCCCTTCACATGAGACAGCTTCTAATGAGCAGTTCTTC.

The rearrangement links TRBV15 to TRBJ2-7; a possible D gene is TRBD2 (5 bases). The CDR3 has 15 amino acids. Looked up from germline, CDR1 is LNHNV and CDR2 is YYDKDF (reference sequence). With 0 bases removed from V and 7 bases from J, the gap between germline ends came to 16 bases. CDR3 amino acids: CATSRDRFGVREQYF. The CDR3 DNA follows: TGTGCCACCAGCAGAGATAGGTTCGGGGTGAGGGAGCAGTACTTC.